Presented here are 31 T cell receptor beta chains from one specimen sequenced in a study of shared clonotypes between healthy human individuals. Clones were sequenced by immunoSEQ multiplex PCR, and TCRdb holds only the in-frame ones, with some missing. Of some 630,000 clones listed, about three quarters are singletons. Material: memory CD4+ T cells sorted from blood. Indicated subset: CD45RA-negative fraction. These TCRs come from a woman in her 30s in good health.

The V gene is TRBV14, the J gene TRBJ2-1; 8 bases line up with TRBD2. V was pared by 3 bases and J by 3 bases, with 10 bases of the junction left unmatched. CDR1 SGHDN and CDR2 FVKESK come from the germline V gene. This CDR3 spans 17 amino acids. CDR3 DNA sequence: TGTGCCAGCAGCCAGAGGGCCGGGACTAGGGTCTACAATGAGCAGTTCTTC. Translating it yields CASSQRAGTRVYNEQFF.

This clone was counted between two and nine times. The chain is built from TRBV29-1 and TRBJ1-2, with D perhaps matching TRBD1 (5 bases). Per germline, CDR1 SQVTM and CDR2 ANQGSEA. Trimming took 0 bases from V and 1 from J, leaving 18 bases between them. This CDR3 has 17 residues. CDR3 sequence: CSVEDPGVGTYNYGYTF. The CDR3 DNA reads as TGCAGCGTTGAAGATCCGGGGGTGGGTACATATAACTATGGCTACACCTTC.

With respect to this clone: The same CDR3 can be traced to other DNA sequences in this sample. V and J are TRBV7-2 and TRBJ2-5; 7 bases are shared with TRBD2. TRBJ2-7 explains the end of the DNA better; the J call may be wrong. Germline CDR1 SGHTA, CDR2 FQGNSA. The CDR3 is made up of 14 amino acids. CDR3 amino acids: CASSLQRDSYEQYF. Written as DNA, the CDR3 is TGTGCCAGCAGCTTGCAGCGGGATAGCTACGAGCAGTACTTC.

In this sample, this clone turned up once. Other DNA sequences of this sample code for an identical CDR3. The rearrangement links TRBV27 to TRBJ1-1; D is ambiguous. The V end was cut by 4 bases, the J end by 5 bases, with 14 bases between. Germline CDR1 reads MNHEY; CDR2 reads SMNVEV (reference sequence). The CDR3 spans 14 residues. CDR3 in DNA: TGTGCCAGCAGTTCAACGGGGTGGGGAACTGAAGCTTTCTTT. Translation: CASSSTGWGTEAFF.

The rearrangement links TRBV6-1 to TRBJ1-4; D gene uncertain. CDR3 size: 19 residues. Trimming took off 4 bases at V and 8 bases at J, with 29 bases between the two ends. The V gene's germline CDR1 is MNHNS and CDR2 SASEGT. The CDR3, as DNA: TGTGCCAGCAGTGCGCGACGTGGAGGGTACTCCTCGACGGGGGAAAAACTGTTTTTT. It yields the protein CASSARRGGYSSTGEKLFF.

The chain carries TRBV9 and TRBJ2-3; D is perhaps TRBD1 (6 bases). Germline V gene sequence: CDR1 SGDLS, CDR2 YYNGEE. The CDR3 spans 13 residues. The germline V and J ends were trimmed by 5 bases and 3 bases, with 10 bases remaining between them. CDR3 DNA: TGTGCCAGCAGTACTCAGGGGACAGATACGCAGTATTTT. This encodes CASSTQGTDTQYF.

CDR3 sequence (DNA): TGTGCCAGCAGCCCCCCCCGGGCATCTGGGGCCAACGTCCTGACTTTC. This sequence encodes CASSPPRASGANVLTF. The V and J genes are TRBV7-2 and TRBJ2-6; D is unclear. Germline V CDR1 and CDR2: SGHTA, FQGNSA. Between the trimmed V and J ends, which lost 5 bases and 1 base, there was a span of 12 bases. This CDR3 is 16 amino acids long.

The chain uses TRBV28 and TRBJ1-3; D might be TRBD1 (6 bases). The CDR3 totals 15 residues. The V gene's germline CDR1 is MDHEN and CDR2 SYDVKM. The V end was cut by 6 bases, the J end by 4 bases, with 16 bases between. CDR3 amino acids: CASSYVQGKGNTIYF. In nucleotides, the CDR3 is TGTGCCAGCAGCTACGTACAGGGCAAAGGAAACACCATATATTTT.

The chain is built from TRBV9 and TRBJ2-5, with 12 nucleotides matching TRBD2. The V gene end was trimmed by 4 bases and the J gene end by 5 bases; junction bases not matched to a gene: 3. The CDR3 sequence is 14 residues long. Germline lookup yields CDR1 SGDLS and CDR2 YYNGEE. The DNA for the CDR3 is TGTGCCAGCAGCCCAGGACTAGCGGGGGAGACCCAGTACTTC. Encoded protein: CASSPGLAGETQYF.

This clone was observed once. The chain joins TRBV7-8 to TRBJ2-7, with TRBD2 matching 13 bases. V lost 3 bases, J lost 5 bases, and 1 base stayed unmatched. From germline, CDR1 is SGHVS and CDR2 FQNEAQ. The CDR3 is 14 amino acids. The CDR3 coding sequence is TGTGCCAGCAGCTTCGGACTAGCGGGAGACGAGCAGTACTTC. Its protein product is CASSFGLAGDEQYF.

CDR3 residues: CASSLANYEQYF. The DNA of the CDR3 is TGTGCCAGCAGCTTAGCTAACTACGAGCAGTACTTC. The chain combines TRBV7-9 with TRBJ2-7; D remains ambiguous. Trimming left V 0 bases short and J 3 bases short, with 3 bases between. The germline gives CDR1 SEHNR, CDR2 FQNEAQ (reference sequence). The length of the CDR3 is 12 residues.

The V and J genes are TRBV7-9 and TRBJ2-5; 12 nucleotides match TRBD1. The J call is uncertain, as TRBJ2-7 better fits the DNA end. Germline values: CDR1 SEHNR, CDR2 FQNEAQ (reference sequence). CDR3 length equals 17 residues. This CDR3 is CASSFESGTGGSNEQYF. CDR3 DNA: TGTGCCAGCAGCTTTGAATCCGGGACAGGGGGCTCTAACGAGCAGTACTTC.

V and J are TRBV10-2 and TRBJ2-3; possible D gene TRBD2, 5 bases. V lost 7 bases to trimming and J lost 4 bases, with 12 bases between them. The CDR3 sequence is 13 residues long. Germline CDR1 and CDR2: WSHSY and SAAADI. The CDR3 coding sequence is TGCGCCAGCACAGAGGGAGCGGCAGATACGCAGTATTTT. This translates into CASTEGAADTQYF.

V and J are TRBV6-6 and TRBJ2-1, with TRBD1 as a possible D gene (5 bases). V was cut by 6 bases and J by 6 bases, with 12 bases left in between. There are 13 residues in the CDR3. Per the germline V gene, CDR1 is MNHNY and CDR2 is SVGAGI (reference sequence). DNA of the CDR3: TGTGCCAGCAGCCCCGACAGTTTCAATGAGCAGTTCTTC. Its translation is CASSPDSFNEQFF.

This clone occurred once. V is TRBV5-1 and J is TRBJ2-7; 9 bases agree with TRBD1. There are 13 residues in the CDR3. Germline values: CDR1 SGHRS, CDR2 YFSETQ. The V gene end was trimmed by 0 bases and the J gene end by 9 bases; junction bases not matched to a gene: 4. The CDR3 nucleotides read TGCGCCAGCAGCTTGGGACAGGGGGACCGGCAGTACTTC. This encodes CASSLGQGDRQYF.

In regard to this clone: One end of the junction does not line up with germline, which may come from a read error. The gene calls are TRBV4-1 and TRBJ1-5; D is undetermined. This CDR3 comprises 15 residues. Germline lookup yields CDR1 MGHRA and CDR2 YSYEKL. The CDR3 region has the DNA TGCGCCAGCAGCCAAGATTGGTCAGGCGCCCAACGAAAAGTTTTT. The encoded protein is CASSQDWSGAQRKVF.

The CDR3 DNA reads TGCGCCAGCAGCCCCCAAGGGGTCTCGAATGAGCAGTTCTTC. Its translation: CASSPQGVSNEQFF. The chain couples TRBV5-1 to TRBJ2-1; D might be TRBD1 (5 bases). The CDR3 runs to 14 residues. Germline V gene lookup returns CDR1 SGHRS and CDR2 YFSETQ. Trimming took 4 bases from V and 7 from J, leaving 15 bases between them.

This sequence joins TRBV7-2 and TRBJ2-7; D possibly matches TRBD1 or TRBD2 (5 bases each). V was cut by 1 base and J by 3 bases, with 13 bases left in between. This CDR3 contains 15 residues. Per the germline V gene, CDR1 is SGHTA and CDR2 is FQGNSA. CDR3 loop: CASSLDRDLNYEQYF. CDR3 sequence (DNA): TGTGCCAGCAGCTTAGATCGGGACCTAAACTACGAGCAGTACTTC.

About this clone: Different DNA sequences within this sample yield the same CDR3. This sequence joins TRBV5-1 and TRBJ1-4; D not certain. Looked up from germline, CDR1 is SGHRS and CDR2 is YFSETQ. The CDR3 is made up of 15 amino acids. V was pared by 4 bases and J by 4 bases, with 14 bases between. CDR3 residues: CASSPAQGSNEKLFF. The CDR3 DNA sequence: TGCGCCAGCAGCCCAGCACAAGGAAGTAATGAAAAACTGTTTTTT.

This clone was counted only a few times. This chain uses TRBV30 with TRBJ1-6; 7 bases align to TRBD1. Per germline, CDR1 GTSNPN and CDR2 SVGIG (reference sequence). The CDR3 contains 14 residues. V lost 5 bases and J lost 7; bases outside the gene matches: 8. The CDR3 loop is CAWHPGTVNSPLHF. CDR3 nucleotide sequence: TGTGCCTGGCACCCGGGGACAGTAAATTCACCCCTCCACTTT.

Comment on this clone: Being one base from a much bigger clone, this may be a read error. This chain connects TRBV6-6 to TRBJ2-3, with 8 bases aligning to TRBD1. The germline V gene has CDR1 MNHNY and CDR2 SVGAGI (reference sequence). V lost 4 bases, J lost 0 bases, and 3 bases stayed unmatched. The CDR3 has 15 residues. The CDR3 sequence is CASSSRTGSTDTQYF. DNA for the CDR3: TGTGCCAGCAGTTCCAGGACAGGGAGCACAGATACGCAGTATTTT.

This rearrangement joins TRBV6-1 to TRBJ2-1, with D perhaps matching TRBD2 (6 bases). The V and J ends lost 0 bases and 9 bases respectively, with 18 bases between them. The CDR3 length is 16 residues. Germline V gives CDR1 MNHNS, CDR2 SASEGT. CDR3 DNA: TGTGCCAGCAGTGAAGCGGGGGGACGGGTGATCGGTGAGCAGTTCTTC. Residues: CASSEAGGRVIGEQFF.

The V call is TRBV7-2, the J call TRBJ2-7; TRBD1 matches at 7 bases. The germline CDR1 and CDR2 sequences are SGHTA and FQGNSA. This CDR3 comprises 16 residues. V gave up 3 bases and J gave up 0 bases; unmatched junction bases: 8. The CDR3 DNA is TGTGCCAGCAGCTTTCAGACCGGGACAGCCTCCTACGAGCAGTACTTC. Translated, it gives CASSFQTGTASYEQYF.

The chain recombines TRBV27 with TRBJ2-6; tentatively, D is TRBD1 (5 bases). Per germline, CDR1 MNHEY and CDR2 SMNVEV (reference sequence). With 2 bases removed from V and 0 bases from J, the gap between germline ends came to 8 bases. The CDR3 spans 16 residues. Here the CDR3 DNA reads TGTGCCAGCAGTTTAAGGGGATCCTCTGGGGCCAACGTCCTGACTTTC. It encodes CASSLRGSSGANVLTF.

V and J are TRBV27 and TRBJ1-5; 10 bases line up with TRBD1. The germline gives CDR1 MNHEY, CDR2 SMNVEV (reference sequence). The CDR3 is 16 amino acids. With V trimmed by 5 bases and J by 0 bases, 4 bases remained unmatched. CDR3 in amino acids: CASSPGQGFSNQPQHF. In nucleotides, the CDR3 is TGTGCCAGCAGTCCGGGACAGGGGTTTAGCAATCAGCCCCAGCATTTT.

This CDR3 reads CASSFSVSDSSAFF. Written as DNA, the CDR3 is TGTGCCAGCAGCTTTTCGGTCTCGGACTCCAGCGCTTTCTTT. The rearrangement links TRBV11-2 to TRBJ1-1, with D unresolved. Germline CDR1 and CDR2: SGHAT and FQNNGV. Trimming removed 3 bases at V and 11 bases at J, with 19 bases between. The length of the CDR3 is 14 residues.

The rearrangement uses TRBV9 and TRBJ2-5; 8 nucleotides agree with TRBD2. The CDR3 runs to 16 residues. Germline V gene sequence: CDR1 SGDLS, CDR2 YYNGEE. After removal of 4 bases from V and 6 bases from J, the junction contained 14 bases not matched to a gene. The CDR3 sequence: CASSPPGLVFRKTQYF. In nucleotides, the CDR3 is TGTGCCAGCAGCCCTCCGGGACTAGTTTTTCGGAAGACCCAGTACTTC.

The chain combines TRBV11-3 with TRBJ2-7; tentatively, D is TRBD2 (6 bases). V shed 1 base and J shed 4 bases, with 11 bases lying between them. Germline-derived CDR1 and CDR2 are SGHNT and YENEEA. This CDR3 spans 14 amino acids. The CDR3 loop reads CASSLVASEYEQYF. The CDR3 nucleotides read TGTGCCAGCAGCTTAGTAGCTAGCGAGTACGAGCAGTACTTC.

This clone has just a few counts. The chain links TRBV5-1 to TRBJ1-4; 8 bases fit TRBD1. Germline loops: CDR1 SGHRS, CDR2 YFSETQ. This CDR3 has 14 amino acids. After removal of 4 bases from V and 7 bases from J, the junction contained 6 bases not matched to a gene. CDR3 bases: TGCGCCAGCAGCCTACAGGGGGGTGGTGAAAAACTGTTTTTT. This sequence encodes CASSLQGGGEKLFF.

For this clone: The same CDR3 can be traced to other DNA sequences in this sample. V is TRBV7-9 and J is TRBJ1-3; D remains ambiguous. The V end lost 0 bases, the J end lost 3 bases, and 3 bases lay between the germline ends. The V gene's germline CDR1 is SEHNR and CDR2 FQNEAQ (reference sequence). The CDR3 covers 13 residues. This CDR3 is CASSLAGGNTIYF. CDR3 sequence (DNA): TGTGCCAGCAGCTTAGCGGGTGGAAACACCATATATTTT.

The rearrangement links TRBV29-1 to TRBJ2-7; D is tentatively TRBD1 or TRBD2 (5 bases each). V was cut by 7 bases and J by 3 bases, with 13 bases left in between. CDR3 size: 12 residues. From germline, CDR1 is SQVTM and CDR2 ANQGSEA. Written as DNA, the CDR3 is TGCAGCGCCCAGGGACCCAGCTACGAGCAGTACTTC. Its translation is CSAQGPSYEQYF.